The sequence of this T cell receptor beta chain was determined in a study of human T cells and chemical hapten exposure. Study-wide background: Yields of TCR per sample differed, chiefly owing to small differences in pooled library volume.

The CDR3 consists of 14 residues. Points from the study as a whole: There was no change with DPC sensitization in TCRs above 1 in 1000 frequency.

What the library attached to individual cDNA molecules were unique molecular identifiers. Using its own MiXCR run on the RACE reads, TCRdb lists one record per CDR3 protein. The sample carries about 77,000 distinct CDR3 sequences, 7% to 9.5% recorded once. As regards this clonotype: Its antigen is unidentified.

The time point was: healthy volunteer bleed at 6 weeks. It was from unfractionated whole blood that total RNA was extracted. This clonotype was obtained from a female donor in good health. Some clones in this sample may be carry-over from other donors' samples. The rearrangement joins TRBV12-3 or TRBV12-4 to TRBJ2-7; weak D call: TRBD2 (5 bases). Material: whole blood. CDR3 bases: TGTGCAAGCGGATCGGAAAAGAAATCCTACGAGCAGTACTTC. It is translated as CASGSEKKSYEQYF.